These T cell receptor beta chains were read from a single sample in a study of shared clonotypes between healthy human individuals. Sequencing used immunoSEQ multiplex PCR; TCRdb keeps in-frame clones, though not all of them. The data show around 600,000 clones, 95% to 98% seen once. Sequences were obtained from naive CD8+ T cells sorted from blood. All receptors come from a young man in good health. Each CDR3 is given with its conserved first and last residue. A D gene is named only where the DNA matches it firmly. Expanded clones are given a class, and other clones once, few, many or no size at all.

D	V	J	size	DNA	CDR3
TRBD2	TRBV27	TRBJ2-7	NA	TGTGCCAGCAGTTCCCTAGCGGTAACCTACGAGCAGTACTTC	CASSSLAVTYEQYF
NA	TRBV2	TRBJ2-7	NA	TGTGCCAGCAGTGACTCGGGGGCCCCCTACGAGCAGTACTTC	CASSDSGAPYEQYF
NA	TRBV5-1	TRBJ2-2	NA	TGCGCCAGCAGCCGGACCGGGACAACGGTCACCGGGGAGCTGTTTTTT	CASSRTGTTVTGELFF
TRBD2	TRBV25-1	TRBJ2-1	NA	TGTGCCAGCAGTGAATTAGGACTAGCGCGATTTGGTGAGCAGTTCTTC	CASSELGLARFGEQFF
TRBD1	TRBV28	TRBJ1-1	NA	TGTGCCAGCAGTCCCTTGGCAGGGGGTAACACTGAAGCTTTCTTT	CASSPLAGGNTEAFF
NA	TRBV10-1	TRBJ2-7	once	TGCGCCAGCAGTGAGGACGGCTACGAGCAGTACTTC	CASSEDGYEQYF
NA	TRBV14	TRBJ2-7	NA	TGTGCCAGCAGTCAAGGGGTCGAGCAGTACTTC	CASSQGVEQYF
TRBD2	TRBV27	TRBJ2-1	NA	TGTGCCAGCAGTCCGGGGACTAGCGGGGACAATGAGCAGTTCTTC	CASSPGTSGDNEQFF
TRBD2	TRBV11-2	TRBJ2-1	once	TGTGCCAGCAGCTGGCAACTAGCGGGGGGGAGCTCCTACAATGAGCAGTTCTTC	CASSWQLAGGSSYNEQFF
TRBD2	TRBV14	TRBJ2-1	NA	TGTGCCAGCAGCATGCCCCTAGCGGGCATTTTCAATGAGCAGTTCTTC	CASSMPLAGIFNEQFF
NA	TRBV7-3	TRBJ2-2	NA	TGTGCCAGCAGCTTATATGGGCCCCGGGAGCTGTTTTTT	CASSLYGPRELFF
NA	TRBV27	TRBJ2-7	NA	TGTGCCAGCAGTTTCTTAGGAGGCGAGCAGTACTTC	CASSFLGGEQYF
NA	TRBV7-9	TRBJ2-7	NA	TGTGCCAGCAGCTTAGGGGAGTCCGGGCCGCCTGGAGAGCAGTACTTC	CASSLGESGPPGEQYF
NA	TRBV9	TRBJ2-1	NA	TGTGCCAGCAGCGGGACTCTGGGACAGTTCTTC	CASSGTLGQFF
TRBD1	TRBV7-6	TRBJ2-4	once	TGTGCCAGCAGCTTAGAGGGACAGGGCTCGAAGGCCAAAAACATTCAGTACTTC	CASSLEGQGSKAKNIQYF
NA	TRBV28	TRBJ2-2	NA	TGTGCCAGCAGTACCGAGCATGAGGCCACCTGGGAGCTGTTTTTT	CASSTEHEATWELFF
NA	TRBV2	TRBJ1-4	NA	TGTGCCAGCAGGAGTTCCTGGGGACTGTTTTTT	CASRSSWGLFF
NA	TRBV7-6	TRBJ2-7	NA	TGTGCCAGCAGCCCTAGACTAGACTCCTACGAGCAGTACTTC	CASSPRLDSYEQYF
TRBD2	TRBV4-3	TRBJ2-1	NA	TGCGCCAGCAGTAGCTCGCTAGCGGTTTACAATGAGCAGTTCTTC	CASSSSLAVYNEQFF
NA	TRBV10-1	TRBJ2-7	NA	TGCGCCAGCAGTGTAAGCTCCTACGAGCAGTACTTC	CASSVSSYEQYF
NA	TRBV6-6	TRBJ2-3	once	TGTGCCAGCAGCCGGGCAGGGGCAGATACGCAGTATTTT	CASSRAGADTQYF
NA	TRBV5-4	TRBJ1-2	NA	TGTGCAGGCAGGGGCCAATATGGCTACACCTTC	CAGRGQYGYTF
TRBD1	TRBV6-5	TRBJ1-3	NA	TGTGCCAGCAGTTCCGCAGGGGGGTCTGGAAACACCATATATTTT	CASSSAGGSGNTIYF
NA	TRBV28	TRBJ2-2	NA	TGTGCCAGCAGTTCTGGTTTTTGGGGCGTCAGCGGGGAGCTGTTTTTT	CASSSGFWGVSGELFF
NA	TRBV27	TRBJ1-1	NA	TGTGCCAGCAGTTTATCGACGCCAGGGGCAGTGAACACTGAAGCTTTCTTT	CASSLSTPGAVNTEAFF
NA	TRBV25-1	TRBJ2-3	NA	TGTGCCAGCACCCAGGGGGGTGCACAGTATTTT	CASTQGGAQYF
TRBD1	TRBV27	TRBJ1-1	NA	TGTGCCAGCAGTATAGGACAGGGGCGGGTTGAAGCTTTCTTT	CASSIGQGRVEAFF
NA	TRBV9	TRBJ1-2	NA	TGTGCCAGCACCACAGCTGCGGGCGGAGGCTATGGCTACACCTTC	CASTTAAGGGYGYTF
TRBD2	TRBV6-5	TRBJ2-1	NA	TGTGCCAGCAAACCCCTAGCGGGCTCCTACAATGAGCAGTTCTTC	CASKPLAGSYNEQFF
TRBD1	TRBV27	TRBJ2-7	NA	TGTGCCAGCAGTTTAAAGGGACAGGGGTTCGAGCAGTACTTC	CASSLKGQGFEQYF
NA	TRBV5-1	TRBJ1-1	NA	TGCGCCAGCAGCCGGGGTATGAACACTGAAGCTTTCTTT	CASSRGMNTEAFF
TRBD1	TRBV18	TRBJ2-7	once	TGTGCCAGCTCCCCGGGACAGGGTGGAGAGCAGTACTTC	CASSPGQGGEQYF
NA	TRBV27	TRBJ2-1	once	TGTGCCAGCAGTGCCCTGACGGCGAGCCGGTACAATGAGCAGTTCTTC	CASSALTASRYNEQFF
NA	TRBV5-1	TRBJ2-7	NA	TGCGCCAGCAGCTTGCGGCAGTCTTCCCCTCCCTACGAGCAGTACTTC	CASSLRQSSPPYEQYF
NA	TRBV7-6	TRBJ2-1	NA	TGTGCCAGCAGCTTAGCGCTCTCGACTATCAATGAGCAGTTCTTC	CASSLALSTINEQFF
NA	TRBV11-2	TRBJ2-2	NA	TGTGCCAGCAGCTTGTTCAGGTCTGGCGGACACACCGGGGAGCTGTTTTTT	CASSLFRSGGHTGELFF
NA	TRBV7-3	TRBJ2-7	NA	TGTGCCAGCAGCTCCCTAGGGGGTTACGACGAGCAGTACTTC	CASSSLGGYDEQYF
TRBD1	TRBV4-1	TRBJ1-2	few	TGCGCCAGCAGCCAAGACCCTTTAGACAGGGTCAACTATGGCTACACCTTC	CASSQDPLDRVNYGYTF
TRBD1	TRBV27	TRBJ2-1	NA	TGTGCCAGCAGTTTATCCGGGACAGGGTTTACGAATGAGCAGTTCTTC	CASSLSGTGFTNEQFF
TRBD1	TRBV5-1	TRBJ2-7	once	TGCGCCAGCAGCAAAGGGACAGGGTCCTACGAGCAGTACTTC	CASSKGTGSYEQYF
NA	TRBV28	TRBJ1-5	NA	TGTGCCAGCACCCCATCAGGCTACAATCAGCCCCAGCATTTT	CASTPSGYNQPQHF
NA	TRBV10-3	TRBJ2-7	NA	TGTGCCATCAGTGAGTCGGGGGTAAACGAGCAGTACTTC	CAISESGVNEQYF
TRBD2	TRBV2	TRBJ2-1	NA	TGTGCCAGCAGTGGGGGGAGGGTAGGTGAGCAGTTCTTC	CASSGGRVGEQFF
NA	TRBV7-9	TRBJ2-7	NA	TGTGCCAGCAGCTTAGCGGGGGCGGGGTTTGGATACGAGCAGTACTTC	CASSLAGAGFGYEQYF